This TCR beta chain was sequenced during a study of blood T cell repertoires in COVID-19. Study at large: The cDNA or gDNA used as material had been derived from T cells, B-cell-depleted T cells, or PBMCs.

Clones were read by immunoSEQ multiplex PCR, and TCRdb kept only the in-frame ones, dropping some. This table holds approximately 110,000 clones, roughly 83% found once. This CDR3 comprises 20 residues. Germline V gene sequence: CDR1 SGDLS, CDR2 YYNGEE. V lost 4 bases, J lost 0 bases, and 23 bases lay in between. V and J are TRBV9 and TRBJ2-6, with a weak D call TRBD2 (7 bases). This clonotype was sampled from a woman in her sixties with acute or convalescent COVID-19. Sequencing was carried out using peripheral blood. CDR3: CASSPQRGGRMNSGANVLTF. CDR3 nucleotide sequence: TGTGCCAGCAGCCCCCAGAGGGGGGGACGGATGAACTCTGGGGCCAACGTCCTGACTTTC.